These 29 T cell receptor beta chains share one sample of origin, sequenced in a study of PD-L1 blockade in urothelial cancer. Some clones are missing from TCRdb's copy, which holds only in-frame ones; the method was immunoSEQ multiplex PCR. The sample consists of about 120,000 clones, about 89% of them appearing once. Time point specified: peripheral blood 6 weeks after treatment start. The sequencing used PBMCs, collected around atezolizumab (anti-PD-L1) treatment. All receptors come from a man in his 60s with urothelial cancer.

The chain links TRBV19 to TRBJ2-1, with D maybe TRBD2 (6 bases). CDR3 length: 13 amino acids. V lost 3 bases and J lost 7, with 10 bases in between. CDR1 LNHDA and CDR2 SQIVND come from the germline V gene (reference sequence). This chain's CDR3 is CASSIFAGNEQFF. The CDR3 coding sequence is TGTGCCAGTAGTATTTTTGCGGGGAATGAGCAGTTCTTC.

The chain joins TRBV7-9 to TRBJ2-5; 8 nucleotides line up with TRBD2. V lost 1 base and J lost 5; bases outside the gene matches: 9. The germline V gene has CDR1 SEHNR and CDR2 FQNEAQ (reference sequence). The CDR3 runs 16 residues. The CDR3 reads CASSLGRRGAQETQYF. The CDR3 DNA reads TGTGCCAGCAGCTTAGGCAGGCGGGGGGCCCAGGAGACCCAGTACTTC. The complete variable domain, with remaining parts taken from reference TRBV7-9 and TRBJ2-5, reads DTGVSQNPRHKITKRGQNVTFRCDPISEHNRLYWYRQTLGQGPEFLTYFQNEAQLEKSRLLSDRFSAERPKGSFSTLEIQRTEQGDSAMYLCASSLGRRGAQETQYFGPGTRLLVL.

A single count supports this clone. The CDR3 loop reads CASSAQDSYNEQFF. CDR3 coding DNA: TGTGCCAGCAGCGCCCAGGACAGTTACAATGAGCAGTTCTTC. J is TRBJ2-1 and V is TRBV7-2; D is possibly TRBD1 (6 bases). Germline values: CDR1 SGHTA, CDR2 FQGNSA. The V end lost 5 bases, the J end lost 4 bases, and 12 bases lay between the germline ends. This CDR3 is 14 amino acids long.

The CDR3 DNA reads as TGTGCCAGTAGTATCCTAGCGGGGCCCTACGAGCAGTACTTC. Translation: CASSILAGPYEQYF. The V call is TRBV19, the J call TRBJ2-7; 9 positions match TRBD2. The CDR3 covers 14 residues. The V gene's germline CDR1 is LNHDA and CDR2 SQIVND (reference sequence). After removal of 3 bases from V and 2 bases from J, the junction contained 2 bases not matched to a gene.

The rearrangement joins TRBV7-9 to TRBJ1-4; 8 bases line up with TRBD1. Germline values: CDR1 SEHNR, CDR2 FQNEAQ (reference sequence). The CDR3 is made up of 15 amino acids. V lost 5 bases to trimming and J lost 7 bases; unmatched junction nucleotides: 9. CDR3 in amino acids: CASSEQPGQAEKLFF. Here the CDR3 DNA reads TGTGCCAGCAGCGAACAACCGGGACAGGCTGAAAAACTGTTTTTT.

This chain joins TRBV29-1 and TRBJ1-4; weak D call: TRBD1 (6 bases). The CDR3 loop spans 12 amino acids. CDR1 is SQVTM and CDR2 is ANQGSEA in the germline V gene. The V and J ends lost 0 bases and 8 bases respectively, with 7 bases between them. The CDR3 protein is CSVEDRGEKLFF. The CDR3 DNA is TGCAGCGTTGAAGACAGGGGAGAAAAACTGTTTTTT.

Here the CDR3 DNA reads TGTGCCAGCAGCGTAGGGCTAGCGGGTTCCTACGAGCAGTACTTC. Translation: CASSVGLAGSYEQYF. The chain links TRBV9 to TRBJ2-7; 8 bases match TRBD2. Germline CDR1 SGDLS, CDR2 YYNGEE. Losses at the gene ends were 0 bases for V and 1 base for J; bases not matched to a gene: 3. The CDR3 spans 15 residues. The complete variable domain, with remaining parts taken from reference TRBV9 and TRBJ2-7, reads DSGVTQTPKHLITATGQRVTLRCSPRSGDLSVYWYQQSLDQGLQFLIQYYNGEERAKGNILERFSAQQFPDLHSELNLSSLELGDSALYFCASSVGLAGSYEQYFGPGTRLTVT.

The chain joins TRBV10-3 to TRBJ2-7; D might be TRBD1 (5 bases). Germline V gene data show CDR1 as ENHRY and CDR2 as SYGVKD. V was cut by 8 bases and J by 5 bases, with 16 bases left in between. CDR3 length: 13 residues. CDR3 nucleotide sequence: TGTGCCATCCATCGGCCAGGGTCGGACGAGCAGTACTTC. Translation gives CAIHRPGSDEQYF.

This clone turned up a few times. The chain has TRBV27 and TRBJ2-3; tentatively, D is TRBD1 (5 bases). The CDR3 covers 14 residues. The V gene lost 2 bases and the J gene lost 4 bases, with 10 bases spanning the gap. Per germline, CDR1 MNHEY and CDR2 SMNVEV (reference sequence). DNA of the CDR3: TGTGCCAGCAGTTTAAGGCAGGGTGCAGATACGCAGTATTTT. Its translation is CASSLRQGADTQYF.

The rearrangement joins TRBV28 to TRBJ2-1; D unclear. V lost 2 bases and J 4 bases, leaving 6 bases between the germline ends. The CDR3 has 13 residues. The germline gives CDR1 MDHEN, CDR2 SYDVKM. CDR3 coding DNA: TGTGCCAGCAGTTTACCCCAATACAATGAGCAGTTCTTC. Translated, it gives CASSLPQYNEQFF. Filled out from reference TRBV28 and TRBJ2-1, the complete variable domain reads DVKVTQSSRYLVKRTGEKVFLECVQDMDHENMFWYRQDPGLGLRLIYFSYDVKMKEKGDIPEGYSVSREKKERFSLILESASTNQTSMYLCASSLPQYNEQFFGPGTRLTVL.

The chain employs TRBV6-7 and TRBJ1-6, with D tentatively TRBD1 (5 bases). TRBV6-7 is noted as an ORF with a role that remains uncertain. Deletions cut 2 bases from V and 7 bases from J, with 12 bases between. The CDR3 extends over 15 amino acids. CDR3 in amino acids: CASSYRWRGNSPLHF. DNA for the CDR3: TGTGCCAGCAGTTACAGGTGGCGGGGGAATTCACCCCTCCACTTT.

This chain connects TRBV6-5 to TRBJ1-1, with no clear D. The CDR3 consists of 14 residues. Trimming cost V 3 bases and J 0 bases, with 8 bases left between them. Germline V lookup: CDR1 MNHEY, CDR2 SVGAGI. The CDR3 nucleotides read TGTGCCAGCAGTTATACAGCAGTGAACACTGAAGCTTTCTTT. This encodes CASSYTAVNTEAFF.

This chain uses TRBV4-3 with TRBJ1-3; 7 bases agree with TRBD1. From germline, CDR1 is LGHNA and CDR2 YSLEER. The CDR3 sequence is 16 residues long. Trimming took 3 bases from V and 1 from J; bases not matched to a gene: 6. Here the CDR3 reads CASSHPQGESGNTIYF. CDR3 DNA sequence: TGCGCCAGCAGCCATCCTCAGGGGGAGTCTGGAAACACCATATATTTT.

This rearrangement joins TRBV28 to TRBJ1-5; no clear D. V lost 7 bases and J lost 7, with 11 bases in between. Looked up from germline, CDR1 is MDHEN and CDR2 is SYDVKM. The CDR3 runs to 12 residues. The CDR3: CASIIANQPQHF. The CDR3 nucleotides read TGTGCCAGCATTATAGCGAACCAGCCCCAGCATTTT.

As regards this clone: An end of the junction does not agree with germline; a read error may underlie this. Different DNA sequences within this sample yield the same CDR3. V gene TRBV30 combines with J gene TRBJ2-7; D is uncertain. The CDR3 is 11 amino acids. Germline CDR1 GTSNPN, CDR2 SVGIG (reference sequence). CDR3 residues: CAWSAAYEQYF. CDR3 coding DNA: TGTGCTTGGAGTGCAGCCTACGAGCAGTACTTC.

The genes are TRBV6-1 and TRBJ1-5; tentative D call: TRBD1 (5 bases). V shed 6 bases and J shed 3 bases, with 9 bases lying between them. Germline assignment: CDR1 MNHNS and CDR2 SASEGT. CDR3 size: 13 residues. DNA of the CDR3: TGTGCCAGCAGGCAGGGTAACAATCAGCCCCAGCATTTT. Its protein is CASRQGNNQPQHF.

The chain carries TRBV19 and TRBJ2-6, with D possibly matching TRBD1 (7 bases). Per the germline V gene, CDR1 is LNHDA and CDR2 is SQIVND (reference sequence). Trimming removed 3 bases at V and 4 bases at J, with 16 bases between. This CDR3 contains 17 residues. CDR3 amino acids: CASSIMAGGNGANVLTF. DNA of the CDR3: TGTGCCAGTAGTATTATGGCAGGGGGGAACGGGGCCAACGTCCTGACTTTC.

The chain has TRBV9 and TRBJ2-3, with TRBD2 matching over 11 bases. The CDR3 loop spans 18 amino acids. V lost 2 bases to trimming and J lost 5 bases; unmatched junction nucleotides: 13. CDR1 SGDLS and CDR2 YYNGEE come from the germline V gene. The CDR3 DNA reads TGTGCCAGCAGCGTCGCCGTCCTTCTAGCGGGGGGAATAGATACGCAGTATTTT. It encodes CASSVAVLLAGGIDTQYF. The complete variable domain, with remaining parts taken from reference TRBV9 and TRBJ2-3, reads DSGVTQTPKHLITATGQRVTLRCSPRSGDLSVYWYQQSLDQGLQFLIQYYNGEERAKGNILERFSAQQFPDLHSELNLSSLELGDSALYFCASSVAVLLAGGIDTQYFGPGTRLTVL.

The V call is TRBV2, the J call TRBJ2-7, with 9 positions matching TRBD1. Germline assignment: CDR1 SNHLY and CDR2 FYNNEI. The CDR3 contains 16 residues. V lost 4 bases and J lost 0; bases outside the gene matches: 7. The CDR3 is CASSGLGTGTSYEQYF. Here the CDR3 DNA reads TGTGCCAGCAGTGGACTAGGGACAGGGACCTCCTACGAGCAGTACTTC.

V gene TRBV5-6 combines with J gene TRBJ2-1; 8 bases match TRBD1. The CDR3 is 15 residues long. Trimming took 4 bases from V and 7 from J; bases not matched to a gene: 10. Germline V gene lookup returns CDR1 SGHDT and CDR2 YYEEEE. The CDR3 DNA follows: TGTGCCAGCAGCCTCGGGCAGGGGGCTTGGAATGAGCAGTTCTTC. Its protein product is CASSLGQGAWNEQFF.

The rearrangement joins TRBV19 to TRBJ2-7; D is perhaps TRBD2 (6 bases). Germline assignment: CDR1 LNHDA and CDR2 SQIVND (reference sequence). Trimming pared 1 base from V and 0 bases from J, leaving 13 bases between. The CDR3 totals 16 residues. CDR3 coding DNA: TGTGCCAGTAGTATAGGGGACTTTGGAAGCTCCTACGAGCAGTACTTC. Amino acids: CASSIGDFGSSYEQYF.

The rearrangement uses TRBV7-2 and TRBJ2-7, with a weak D call TRBD2 (5 bases). CDR3 size: 13 residues. The V and J ends lost 5 bases and 4 bases respectively, with 12 bases between them. Germline CDR1 reads SGHTA; CDR2 reads FQGNSA. CDR3 loop: CASSKGEGYEQYF. CDR3 DNA sequence: TGTGCCAGCAGCAAGGGAGAAGGTTACGAGCAGTACTTC.

The rearrangement joins TRBV28 to TRBJ2-2; TRBD1 matches 9 bases. V lost 5 bases, J lost 3 bases, and 13 bases stayed unmatched. This CDR3 is built from 18 residues. The V gene's germline CDR1 is MDHEN and CDR2 SYDVKM. CDR3 coding DNA: TGTGCCAGCAGTCCGGGACAGGGTCAACCTTCGTACACCGGGGAGCTGTTTTTT. Protein: CASSPGQGQPSYTGELFF.

J is TRBJ2-7 and V is TRBV11-2, with D maybe TRBD1 (6 bases). Germline assignment: CDR1 SGHAT and CDR2 FQNNGV. CDR3 size: 14 residues. V was shortened by 4 bases and J by 0 bases, with 10 bases between the two germline ends. CDR3 region: CASSSWTASYEQYF. The CDR3 DNA sequence: TGTGCCAGCAGCTCCTGGACAGCCTCCTACGAGCAGTACTTC.

V is TRBV5-6 and J is TRBJ2-3; possible D gene TRBD1, 5 bases. V gave up 1 base and J gave up 2 bases, with 8 bases separating them. CDR1 and CDR2 from the germline V gene are SGHDT and YYEEEE. This CDR3 spans 14 amino acids. CDR3 residues: CASSLQGPTDTQYF. The CDR3 region has the DNA TGTGCCAGCAGCTTGCAGGGCCCCACAGATACGCAGTATTTT.

V usage is TRBV6-1 and J usage is TRBJ2-5; tentative D call: TRBD1 (7 bases). The CDR3 is made up of 14 amino acids. The V end was cut by 6 bases, the J end by 7 bases, with 18 bases between. Germline V gene data show CDR1 as MNHNS and CDR2 as SASEGT. Here the CDR3 DNA reads TGTGCCAGCAGGGGGGGACAGTTAGACGGGACCCAGTACTTC. Translation gives CASRGGQLDGTQYF.

The J gene is TRBJ2-7, the V gene TRBV27; 12 positions agree with TRBD2. The CDR3 runs to 15 residues. Germline assignment: CDR1 MNHEY and CDR2 SMNVEV (reference sequence). Losses at the gene ends were 3 bases for V and 7 bases for J; bases not matched to a gene: 7. The CDR3 DNA reads TGTGCCAGCAGTTTGTTGACTAGCGGGAGAAGTGAGCAGTACTTC. Its protein is CASSLLTSGRSEQYF.

This clone was observed once. The chain recombines TRBV6-5 with TRBJ2-5, with a possible D match to TRBD1 (6 bases). Deletions cut 5 bases from V and 4 bases from J, with 14 bases between. The CDR3 totals 14 residues. Germline assignment: CDR1 MNHEY and CDR2 SVGAGI. For the CDR3, the DNA is TGTGCCAGCAGTCTAAACAGGGAACCAGAGACCCAGTACTTC. Translating gives CASSLNREPETQYF.

This clone was counted only a few times. V is TRBV28 and J is TRBJ1-5; 9 bases match TRBD1. This CDR3 spans 17 amino acids. Germline loops: CDR1 MDHEN, CDR2 SYDVKM. Trimming took 8 bases from V and 4 from J; bases not matched to a gene: 15. CDR3 nucleotides: TGTGCCAGCCTTATGGCTCCTGGACAGGGGTGGAATCAGCCCCAGCATTTT. Its protein product is CASLMAPGQGWNQPQHF.